A selection of T cell receptor beta chains follows, all from one sample in a study of blood T cells in healthy people across ages. MiXCR, applied by TCRdb to the 5' RACE reads, yields one record per CDR3 protein. The sample gives roughly 650,000 distinct CDR3 sequences, roughly 32% of which show up once; approximately 15% is in the top ten. Sequencing was done on a sample of blood. These receptors came from a woman older than 75 in good health. Each CDR3 is given with its conserved first and last residue. The D gene is left open where the match is weak. Only some rows state a clone size, as once, few, many or a class for expanded clones.

>TRBV7-9|once|NA|TRBJ2-1
TGTGCCAGCAGCACAACACAGGGCCCCAATGAGCAGTTCTTC
CASSTTQGPNEQFF
>TRBV20-1|NA|NA|TRBJ1-2
TGCAGTGCTAGGGGGGGGGAGGGCTACACCTTC
CSARGGEGYTF
>TRBV7-9|NA|NA|TRBJ2-6
TGTGCCAGCAGGCCGTCCCCTGGGGCCAACGTCCTGACTTTC
CASRPSPGANVLTF
>TRBV10-3|many|TRBD1|TRBJ2-4
TGTGCCATCAGTGAGAACAGGGATGGAGGGACAGGCATTCAGTACTTC
CAISENRDGGTGIQYF
>TRBV11-2|few|NA|TRBJ2-1
TGTGCCAGCAGCTTAGGGGTACACGGCTACAATGAGCAGTTCTTC
CASSLGVHGYNEQFF
>TRBV2|many|NA|TRBJ2-7
TGTGCCAGCAGTGAACCGCTGGACTGGGGCGAGCAGTACTTC
CASSEPLDWGEQYF
>TRBV5-1|many|TRBD1|TRBJ2-6
TGCGCCAGCAGCTCCTCCCAGGGGGCGCGGGGGGCCAACGTCCTGACTTTC
CASSSSQGARGANVLTF
>TRBV5-1|many|NA|TRBJ2-3
TGCGCCAGCAGCTTCCGGGACTTGGTCAAAGATACGCAGTATTTT
CASSFRDLVKDTQYF
>TRBV27|many|TRBD2|TRBJ2-7
TGTGCCAGCAGCCCCCTCCTAGCGGGGGGATCCGAGCAGTACTTC
CASSPLLAGGSEQYF
>TRBV10-3|NA|NA|TRBJ2-5
TGTGCCATCACGCCCGGGACGATCAATGAGCAGTACTTC
CAITPGTINEQYF
>TRBV6-6|many|NA|TRBJ1-2
TGTGCCAGCAGGGACATCCGCTATGGCTACACCTTC
CASRDIRYGYTF
>TRBV20-1|many|NA|TRBJ2-7
TGCAGTGCTAGAGAGAGGGCAGGGGCAGGCGAGCAGTACTTC
CSARERAGAGEQYF
>TRBV5-1|NA|NA|TRBJ1-3
TGCGCCAGCAGCATAAGGGGCAACTCTGGAAACACCATATATTTT
CASSIRGNSGNTIYF
>TRBV2|many|TRBD1|TRBJ2-5
TGTGCCAGCAGACTCCACCCGGACAGGGTCGAACCGGAGACCCAGTACTTC
CASRLHPDRVEPETQYF
>TRBV7-6|many|NA|TRBJ1-6
TGTGCCAGCACCCCGGGGGGATCGAATTCACCCCTCCACTTT
CASTPGGSNSPLHF
>TRBV28|many|TRBD1|TRBJ2-1
TGTGCCAGCACCCCTTACAGGGGGCTCGTCTCGGGCAATGAGCAGTTCTTC
CASTPYRGLVSGNEQFF
>TRBV6-6|many|NA|TRBJ2-3
TGTGCCAGCAGTTACTACAGGAGCACAGATACGCAGTATTTT
CASSYYRSTDTQYF
>TRBV12-3/TRBV12-4|many|NA|TRBJ2-3
TGTGCCAGCAGCCCGGACGGGCACCCTACGCAGTATTTT
CASSPDGHPTQYF
>TRBV4-3|many|NA|TRBJ1-2
TGCGCCAGCAGCCAAGAGGCCAGGGGCGGCTATGGCTACACCTTC
CASSQEARGGYGYTF
>TRBV20-1|many|NA|TRBJ1-2
TGCAGTGCTAGTGGGGACATCTATGGCTACACCTTC
CSASGDIYGYTF
>TRBV5-6|few|NA|TRBJ1-1
TGTGCCAGCAGCTTGTTCGGGGAAGCTTTCTTT
CASSLFGEAFF
>TRBV20-1|NA|NA|TRBJ2-7
TGCAGCGCTAGTCCGCAGGACAATGAGCAGTACTTC
CSASPQDNEQYF
>TRBV9|NA|NA|TRBJ2-3
TGTGCCAGCAGCGTTTACCGGGGCTTGGTGTCAGATACGCAGTATTTT
CASSVYRGLVSDTQYF
>TRBV6-5|few|NA|TRBJ2-2
TGTGCCAGCAGTTACTCGGGGGTTAGTTTGATCGGGGAGCTGTTTTTT
CASSYSGVSLIGELFF
>TRBV27|NA|TRBD1|TRBJ1-1
TGTGCCAGCAGTCTACAGGGGGTCGAGAACACTGAAGCTTTCTTT
CASSLQGVENTEAFF
>TRBV10-3|NA|TRBD2|TRBJ2-5
TGTGCCATCAGTCTAGCGGGGGAGGAGACCCAGTACTTC
CAISLAGEETQYF
>TRBV20-1|many|TRBD2|TRBJ2-3
TGCAGTGCTTCTAGCGGGGGGGCCGGGAGCACAGATACGCAGTATTTT
CSASSGGAGSTDTQYF
>TRBV4-2|NA|TRBD1|TRBJ2-1
TGTGCCAGCAGCCAAGACTCGGACAGGAAGTACAATGAGCAGTTCTTC
CASSQDSDRKYNEQFF
>TRBV29-1|NA|NA|TRBJ2-7
TGCAGCACGAAACAGGGATCCGAGCAGTACTTC
CSTKQGSEQYF
>TRBV5-5|many|TRBD1|TRBJ1-4
TGTGCCAGCAGCCCTCGGGGACAGGGGGCGGGTCGTGAAAAACTGTTTTTT
CASSPRGQGAGREKLFF
>TRBV3-1|many|NA|TRBJ1-2
TGTGCCAGCAGCCAGGGACGACAGGCCAACTATGGCTACACCTTC
CASSQGRQANYGYTF
>TRBV5-1|few|NA|TRBJ1-1
TGCGCCAGCAGCCGGGGGGGGGTTGACACTGAAGCTTTCTTT
CASSRGGVDTEAFF
>TRBV7-9|many|NA|TRBJ1-1
TGTGCCAGCAGCTTCGAGGGAGGGGGCACTGAAGCTTTCTTT
CASSFEGGGTEAFF
>TRBV6-5|NA|NA|TRBJ2-7
TGTGCCAGCAGTCTCTCGACTGGCGGGCGTTACTACGAGCAGTACTTC
CASSLSTGGRYYEQYF
>TRBV2|many|NA|TRBJ2-7
TGTGCCAGCAATGGGGGCAGGGGCTCCTACGAGCAGTACTTC
CASNGGRGSYEQYF
>TRBV7-2|few|NA|TRBJ2-5
TGTGCCAGCAGCCCCTCACGATCACAAGAGACCCAGTACTTC
CASSPSRSQETQYF
>TRBV30|few|NA|TRBJ2-2
TGTGCCTGGAGCCAGAGGGTCACCGGGGAGCTGTTTTTT
CAWSQRVTGELFF
>TRBV28|NA|NA|TRBJ1-1
TGTGCCAGCAGCCCAAGTCATACCACCGAAGCTTTCTTT
CASSPSHTTEAFF
>TRBV24-1|NA|TRBD2|TRBJ2-3
TGTGCCACCAGTGATCTGTGGACTAGCGGGAGCACAGATACGCAGTATTTT
CATSDLWTSGSTDTQYF
>TRBV2|NA|TRBD1|TRBJ1-1
TGTGCCATCCTTGGGACAGGGCGGAACACTGAAGCTTTCTTT
CAILGTGRNTEAFF
>TRBV5-1|many|NA|TRBJ2-7
TGCGCCAGCAGCTTGGAGACAGCTTCCCCGTACGAGCAGTACTTC
CASSLETASPYEQYF
>TRBV10-3|once|TRBD1|TRBJ2-7
TGTGCCATCAGCCAGCCAGGGGGATACGGAGAGCAGTACTTC
CAISQPGGYGEQYF
>TRBV3-1|NA|TRBD2|TRBJ2-3
TGTGCCAGCAGCCCCCGGGGGGTTTCAGATACGCAGTATTTT
CASSPRGVSDTQYF
>TRBV7-2|many|TRBD2|TRBJ2-4
TGTGCCAGCAGCTTAGCGGAGGTAGCGGGGGCAAACATTCAGTACTTC
CASSLAEVAGANIQYF
>TRBV7-2|NA|NA|TRBJ2-7
TGTGCCAGCAGCTTAGGGGGGTTTGGCTACGAGCAGTACTTC
CASSLGGFGYEQYF
>TRBV24-1|NA|TRBD1|TRBJ1-5
TGTGCCACCAGTGAAGAGGGACAGGAGATGGATGGCAATCAGCCCCAGCATTTT
CATSEEGQEMDGNQPQHF
>TRBV14|many|NA|TRBJ1-6
TGTGCCAGCAGCCAAGAAGTACAGACTAATTCACCCCTCCACTTT
CASSQEVQTNSPLHF